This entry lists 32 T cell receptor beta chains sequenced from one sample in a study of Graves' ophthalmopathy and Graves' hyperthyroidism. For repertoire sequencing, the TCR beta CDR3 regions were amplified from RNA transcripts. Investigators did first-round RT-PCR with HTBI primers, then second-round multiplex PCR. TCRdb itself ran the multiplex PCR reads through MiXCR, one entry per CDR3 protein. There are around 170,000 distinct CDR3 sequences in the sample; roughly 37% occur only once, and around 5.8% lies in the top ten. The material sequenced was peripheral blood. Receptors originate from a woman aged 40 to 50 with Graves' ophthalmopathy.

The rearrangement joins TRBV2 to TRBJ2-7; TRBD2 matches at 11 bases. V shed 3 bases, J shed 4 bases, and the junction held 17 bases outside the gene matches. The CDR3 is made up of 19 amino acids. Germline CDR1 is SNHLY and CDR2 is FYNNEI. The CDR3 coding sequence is TGTGCCAGCAGTGATCCAGGGGGCGGCACTAGCGGGAGCACTTACGAGCAGTACTTC. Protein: CASSDPGGGTSGSTYEQYF.

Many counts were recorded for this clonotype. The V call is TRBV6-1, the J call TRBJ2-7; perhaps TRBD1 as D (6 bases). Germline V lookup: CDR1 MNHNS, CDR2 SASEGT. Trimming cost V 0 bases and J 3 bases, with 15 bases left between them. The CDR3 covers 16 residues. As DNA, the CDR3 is TGTGCCAGCAGTGAAGCGGGTCTGGGACACAGCTACGAGCAGTACTTC. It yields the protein CASSEAGLGHSYEQYF.

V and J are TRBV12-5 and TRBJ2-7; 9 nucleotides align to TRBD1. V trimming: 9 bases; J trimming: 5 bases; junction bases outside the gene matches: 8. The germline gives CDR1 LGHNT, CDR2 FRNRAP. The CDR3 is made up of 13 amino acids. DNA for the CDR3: TGTGCTAGCGGACAGGGGACTAAGGACGAGCAGTACTTC. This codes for CASGQGTKDEQYF.

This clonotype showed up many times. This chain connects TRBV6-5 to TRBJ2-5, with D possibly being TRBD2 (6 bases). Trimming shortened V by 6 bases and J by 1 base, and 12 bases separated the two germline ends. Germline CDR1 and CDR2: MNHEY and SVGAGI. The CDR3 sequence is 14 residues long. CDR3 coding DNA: TGTGCCAGCAGCCCGGGACTCATCCAAGAGACCCAGTACTTC. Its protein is CASSPGLIQETQYF.

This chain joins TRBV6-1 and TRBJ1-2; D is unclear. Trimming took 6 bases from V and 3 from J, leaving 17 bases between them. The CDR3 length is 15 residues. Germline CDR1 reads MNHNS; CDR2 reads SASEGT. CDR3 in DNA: TGTGCCAGCAGCTTGCAAGAGCCGGGATACTATGGCTACACCTTC. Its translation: CASSLQEPGYYGYTF.

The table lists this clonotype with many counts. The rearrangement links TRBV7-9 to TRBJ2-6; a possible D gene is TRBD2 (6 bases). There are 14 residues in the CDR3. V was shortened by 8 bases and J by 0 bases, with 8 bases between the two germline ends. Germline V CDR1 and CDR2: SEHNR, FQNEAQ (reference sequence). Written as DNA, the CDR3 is TGTGCCAGCGGAGGGAGCTCTGGGGCCAACGTCCTGACTTTC. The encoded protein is CASGGSSGANVLTF.

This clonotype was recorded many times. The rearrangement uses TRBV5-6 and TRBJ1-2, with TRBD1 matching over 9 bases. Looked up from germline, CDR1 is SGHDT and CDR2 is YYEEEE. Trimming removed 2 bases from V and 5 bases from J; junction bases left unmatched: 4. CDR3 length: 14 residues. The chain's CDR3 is CASSLLDRGYGYTF. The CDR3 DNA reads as TGTGCCAGCAGCTTATTGGACAGGGGATATGGCTACACCTTC.

As DNA, the CDR3 is TGTGTCACCTCAGCTTACGCAGGGGGTGAAGAGACCCAGTACTTC. As protein: CVTSAYAGGEETQYF. The chain combines TRBV5-8 with TRBJ2-5, with TRBD1 matching over 7 bases. The length of the CDR3 is 15 residues. Germline V gene sequence: CDR1 SGHTS, CDR2 YDEGEE.

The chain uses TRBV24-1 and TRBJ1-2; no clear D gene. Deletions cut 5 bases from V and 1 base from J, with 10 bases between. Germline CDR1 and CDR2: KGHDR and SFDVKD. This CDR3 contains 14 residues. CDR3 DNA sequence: TGTGCCACCAGTGGTGACGGGTTTAACTATGGCTACACCTTC. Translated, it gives CATSGDGFNYGYTF.

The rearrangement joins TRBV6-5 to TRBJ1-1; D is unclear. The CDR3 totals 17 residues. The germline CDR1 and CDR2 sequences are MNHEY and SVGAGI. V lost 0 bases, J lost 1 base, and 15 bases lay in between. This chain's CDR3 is CASSYSIPSGWNTEAFF. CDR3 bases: TGTGCCAGCAGTTACTCGATTCCCTCAGGCTGGAACACTGAAGCTTTCTTT.

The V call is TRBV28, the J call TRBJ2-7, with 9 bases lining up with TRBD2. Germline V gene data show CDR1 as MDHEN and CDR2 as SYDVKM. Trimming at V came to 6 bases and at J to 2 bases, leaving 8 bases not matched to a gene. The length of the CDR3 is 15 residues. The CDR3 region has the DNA TGTGCCAGCAGCCCAAGCGGGAGGTCTACCTACGAGCAGTACTTC. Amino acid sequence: CASSPSGRSTYEQYF.

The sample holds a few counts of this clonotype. The CDR3 reads CASVGYTEAFF. The DNA for the CDR3 is TGTGCCAGCGTGGGGTACACTGAAGCTTTCTTT. The rearrangement links TRBV28 to TRBJ1-1; D not resolved. The length of the CDR3 is 11 residues. CDR1 and CDR2 from the germline V gene are MDHEN and SYDVKM. Trimming cost V 8 bases and J 3 bases, with 7 bases left between them. The full variable domain, completed using reference TRBV28 and TRBJ1-1, is DVKVTQSSRYLVKRTGEKVFLECVQDMDHENMFWYRQDPGLGLRLIYFSYDVKMKEKGDIPEGYSVSREKKERFSLILESASTNQTSMYLCASVGYTEAFFGQGTRLTVV.

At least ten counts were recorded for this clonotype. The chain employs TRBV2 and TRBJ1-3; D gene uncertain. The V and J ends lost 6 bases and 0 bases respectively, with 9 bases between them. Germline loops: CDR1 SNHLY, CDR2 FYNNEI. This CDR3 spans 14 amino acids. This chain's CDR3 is CASRVRASGNTIYF. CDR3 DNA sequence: TGTGCCAGCAGGGTTCGGGCCTCTGGAAACACCATATATTTT.

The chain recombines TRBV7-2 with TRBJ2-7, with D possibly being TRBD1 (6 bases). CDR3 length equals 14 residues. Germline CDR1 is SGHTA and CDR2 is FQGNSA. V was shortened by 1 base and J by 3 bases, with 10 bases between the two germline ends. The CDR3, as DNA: TGTGCCAGCAGCTTAGAACAGGGAAACTACGAGCAGTACTTC. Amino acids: CASSLEQGNYEQYF.

CDR3 nucleotide sequence: TGTGCCAGCTATTCTTCTTATGCTGGGGCCAACGTCCTGACTTTC. Its translation: CASYSSYAGANVLTF. V and J are TRBV6-2 or TRBV6-3 and TRBJ2-6; D unclear. CDR3 length equals 15 residues. The V end lost 8 bases, the J end lost 2 bases, and 13 bases lay between the germline ends. Germline assignment: CDR1 MNHEY and CDR2 SVGEGT.

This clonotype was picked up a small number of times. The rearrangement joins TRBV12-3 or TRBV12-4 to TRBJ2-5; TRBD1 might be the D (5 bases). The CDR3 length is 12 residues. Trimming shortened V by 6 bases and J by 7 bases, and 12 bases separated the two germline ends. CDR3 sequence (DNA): TGTGCCAGCAGCCCCCTAAGGGGGACCCAGTACTTC. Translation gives CASSPLRGTQYF.

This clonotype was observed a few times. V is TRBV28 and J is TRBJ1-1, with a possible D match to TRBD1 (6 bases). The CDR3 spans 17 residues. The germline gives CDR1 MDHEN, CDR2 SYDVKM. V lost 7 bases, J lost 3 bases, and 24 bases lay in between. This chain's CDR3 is CASIQSLASQGYTEAFF. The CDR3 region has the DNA TGTGCCAGCATCCAATCACTGGCAAGTCAGGGGTACACTGAAGCTTTCTTT.

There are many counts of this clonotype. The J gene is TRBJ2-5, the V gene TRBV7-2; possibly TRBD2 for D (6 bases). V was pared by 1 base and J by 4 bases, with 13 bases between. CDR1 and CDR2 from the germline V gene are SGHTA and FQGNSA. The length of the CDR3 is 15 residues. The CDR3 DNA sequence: TGTGCCAGCAGCTTAGTGGGGGGTCCTGGAGAGACCCAGTACTTC. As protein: CASSLVGGPGETQYF. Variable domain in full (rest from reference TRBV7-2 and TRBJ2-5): GAGVSQSPSNKVTEKGKDVELRCDPISGHTALYWYRQSLGQGLEFLIYFQGNSAPDKSGLPSDRFSAERTGGSVSTLTIQRTQQEDSAVYLCASSLVGGPGETQYFGPGTRLLVL.

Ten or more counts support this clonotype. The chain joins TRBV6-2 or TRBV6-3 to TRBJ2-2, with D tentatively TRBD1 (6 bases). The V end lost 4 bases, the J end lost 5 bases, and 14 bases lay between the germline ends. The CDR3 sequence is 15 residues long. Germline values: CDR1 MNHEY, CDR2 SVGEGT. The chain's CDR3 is CASSSQGPVTGELFF. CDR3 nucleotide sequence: TGTGCCAGCAGTTCCCAGGGGCCGGTTACCGGGGAGCTGTTTTTT.

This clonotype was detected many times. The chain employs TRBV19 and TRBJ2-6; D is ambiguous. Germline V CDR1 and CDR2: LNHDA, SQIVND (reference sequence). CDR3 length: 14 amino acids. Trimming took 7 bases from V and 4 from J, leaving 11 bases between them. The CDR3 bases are TGTGCCAGTAAAGAGGACCGGGGGGCCAACGTCCTGACTTTC. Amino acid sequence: CASKEDRGANVLTF.

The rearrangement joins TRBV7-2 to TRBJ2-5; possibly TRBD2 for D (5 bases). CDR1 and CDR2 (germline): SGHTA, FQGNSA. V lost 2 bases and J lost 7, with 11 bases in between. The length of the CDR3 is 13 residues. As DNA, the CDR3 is TGTGCCAGCAGCTTATCACTAGTGGGGACCCAGTACTTC. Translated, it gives CASSLSLVGTQYF.

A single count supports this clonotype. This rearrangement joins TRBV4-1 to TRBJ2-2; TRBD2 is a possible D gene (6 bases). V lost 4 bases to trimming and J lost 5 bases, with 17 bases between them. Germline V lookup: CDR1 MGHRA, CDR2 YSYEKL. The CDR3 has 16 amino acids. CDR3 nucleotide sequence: TGCGCCAGCAGCCTAATGACGGAGGGGTTGACCGGGGAGCTGTTTTTT. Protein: CASSLMTEGLTGELFF.

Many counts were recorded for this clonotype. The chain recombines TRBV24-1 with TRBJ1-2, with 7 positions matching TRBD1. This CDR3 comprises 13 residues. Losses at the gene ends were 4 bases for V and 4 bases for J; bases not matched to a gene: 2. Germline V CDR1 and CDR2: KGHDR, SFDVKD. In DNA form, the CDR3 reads TGTGCCACCAGTGAGTCAGGGGGCTATGGCTACACCTTC. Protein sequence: CATSESGGYGYTF.

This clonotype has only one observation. The CDR3: CASSEASGGRQYF. CDR3 sequence (DNA): TGTGCCAGCAGTGAGGCTAGCGGGGGCCGGCAGTACTTC. The chain links TRBV2 to TRBJ2-4; 10 nucleotides align to TRBD2. J was trimmed by 13 bases and V by 3 bases; bases with no gene match: 6. Looked up from germline, CDR1 is SNHLY and CDR2 is FYNNEI. The CDR3 covers 13 residues.

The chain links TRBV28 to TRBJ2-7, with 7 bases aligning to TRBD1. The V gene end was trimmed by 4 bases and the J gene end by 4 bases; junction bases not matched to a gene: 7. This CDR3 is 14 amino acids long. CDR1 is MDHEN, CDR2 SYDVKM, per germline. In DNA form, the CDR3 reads TGTGCCAGCAGTTCTGGGACAGTGCATTACGAGCAGTACTTC. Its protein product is CASSSGTVHYEQYF. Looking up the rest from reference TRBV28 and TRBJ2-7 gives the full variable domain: DVKVTQSSRYLVKRTGEKVFLECVQDMDHENMFWYRQDPGLGLRLIYFSYDVKMKEKGDIPEGYSVSREKKERFSLILESASTNQTSMYLCASSSGTVHYEQYFGPGTRLTVT.

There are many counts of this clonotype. The DNA for the CDR3 is TGCAGTGCTAGATGGGACCGGAACACTGAAGCTTTCTTT. It specifies CSARWDRNTEAFF. V gene TRBV20-1 combines with J gene TRBJ1-1; D is possibly TRBD1 (5 bases). Germline values: CDR1 DFQATT, CDR2 SNEGSKA (reference sequence). V dropped 2 bases and J dropped 1 base, with 8 bases sitting between them. The CDR3 spans 13 residues.

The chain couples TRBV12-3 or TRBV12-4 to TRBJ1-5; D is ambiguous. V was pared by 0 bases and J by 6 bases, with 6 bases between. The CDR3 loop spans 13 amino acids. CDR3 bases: TGTGCCAGCAGTTTAGCGGAGGGTCAGCCCCAGCATTTT. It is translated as CASSLAEGQPQHF.

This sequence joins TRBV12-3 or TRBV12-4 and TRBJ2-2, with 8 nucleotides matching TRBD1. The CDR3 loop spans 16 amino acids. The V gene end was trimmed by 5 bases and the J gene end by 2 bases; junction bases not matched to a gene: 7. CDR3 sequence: CASSHRTGKNTGELFF. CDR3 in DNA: TGTGCCAGCAGTCACCGGACAGGGAAAAACACCGGGGAGCTGTTTTTT.

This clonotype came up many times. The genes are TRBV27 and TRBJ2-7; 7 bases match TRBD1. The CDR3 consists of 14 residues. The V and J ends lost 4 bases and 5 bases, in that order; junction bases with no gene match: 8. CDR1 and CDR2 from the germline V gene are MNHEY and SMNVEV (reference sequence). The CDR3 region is CASSSLDRDDEQYF. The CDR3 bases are TGTGCCAGCAGTTCCCTTGACAGGGATGACGAGCAGTACTTC.

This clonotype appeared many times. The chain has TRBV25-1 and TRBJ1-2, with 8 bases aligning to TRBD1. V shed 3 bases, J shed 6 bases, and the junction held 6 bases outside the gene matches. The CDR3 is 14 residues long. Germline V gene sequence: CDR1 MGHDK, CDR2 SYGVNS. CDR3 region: CASSDSDRVDGYTF. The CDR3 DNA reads TGTGCCAGCAGTGACTCGGACAGGGTCGATGGCTACACCTTC.

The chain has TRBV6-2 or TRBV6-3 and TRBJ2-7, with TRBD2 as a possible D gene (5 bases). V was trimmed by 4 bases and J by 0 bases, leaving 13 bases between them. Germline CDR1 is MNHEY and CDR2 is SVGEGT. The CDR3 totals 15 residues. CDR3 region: CASSFSGSGSYEQYF. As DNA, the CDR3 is TGTGCCAGCAGTTTTTCAGGAAGCGGCTCCTACGAGCAGTACTTC.

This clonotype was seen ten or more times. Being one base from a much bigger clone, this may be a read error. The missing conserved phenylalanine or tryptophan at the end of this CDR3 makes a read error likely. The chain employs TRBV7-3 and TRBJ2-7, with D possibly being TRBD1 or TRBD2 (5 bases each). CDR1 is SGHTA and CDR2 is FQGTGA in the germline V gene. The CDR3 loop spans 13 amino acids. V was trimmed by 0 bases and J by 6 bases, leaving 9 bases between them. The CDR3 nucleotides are TGTGCCAGCAGCTTAACGAAGGGGACCGAGCAGTACTCC. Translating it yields CASSLTKGTEQYS.